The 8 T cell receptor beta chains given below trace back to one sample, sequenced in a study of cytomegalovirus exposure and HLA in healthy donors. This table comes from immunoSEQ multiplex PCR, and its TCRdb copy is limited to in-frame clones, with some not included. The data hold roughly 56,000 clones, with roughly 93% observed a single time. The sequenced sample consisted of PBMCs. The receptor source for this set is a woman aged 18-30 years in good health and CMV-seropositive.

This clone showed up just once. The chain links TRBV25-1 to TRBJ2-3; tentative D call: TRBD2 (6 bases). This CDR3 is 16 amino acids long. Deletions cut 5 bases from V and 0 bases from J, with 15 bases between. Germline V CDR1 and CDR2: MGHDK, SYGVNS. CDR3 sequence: CASSQTRGISTDTQYF. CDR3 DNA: TGTGCCAGCAGTCAAACACGGGGGATAAGCACAGATACGCAGTATTTT.

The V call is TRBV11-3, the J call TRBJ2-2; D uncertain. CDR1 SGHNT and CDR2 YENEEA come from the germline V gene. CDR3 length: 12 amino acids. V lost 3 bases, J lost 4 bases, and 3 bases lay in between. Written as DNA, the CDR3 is TGTGCCAGCAGCTTTAGCACCGGGGAGCTGTTTTTT. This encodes CASSFSTGELFF.

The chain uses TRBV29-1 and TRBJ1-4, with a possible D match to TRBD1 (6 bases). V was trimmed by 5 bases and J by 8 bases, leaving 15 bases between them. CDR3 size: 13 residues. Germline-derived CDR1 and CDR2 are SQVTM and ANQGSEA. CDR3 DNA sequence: TGCAGCGTTAATTCAGGGGCCCGGGAAAAACTGTTTTTT. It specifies CSVNSGAREKLFF.

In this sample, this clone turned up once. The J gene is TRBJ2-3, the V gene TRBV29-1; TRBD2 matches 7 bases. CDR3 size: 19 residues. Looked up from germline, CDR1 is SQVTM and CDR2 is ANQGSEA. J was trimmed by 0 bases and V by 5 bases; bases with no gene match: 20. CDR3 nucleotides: TGCAGCGTTATAACCTCGGGGTATTCGGGGGGAGCTAGCACAGATACGCAGTATTTT. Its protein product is CSVITSGYSGGASTDTQYF.

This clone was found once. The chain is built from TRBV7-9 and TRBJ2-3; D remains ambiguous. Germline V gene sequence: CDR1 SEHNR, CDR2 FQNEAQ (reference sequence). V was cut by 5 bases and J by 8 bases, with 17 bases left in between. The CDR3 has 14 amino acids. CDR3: CASSILLGAATQYF. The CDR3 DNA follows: TGTGCCAGCAGCATCCTGCTAGGCGCTGCTACGCAGTATTTT. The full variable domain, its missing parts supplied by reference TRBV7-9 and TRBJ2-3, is DTGVSQNPRHKITKRGQNVTFRCDPISEHNRLYWYRQTLGQGPEFLTYFQNEAQLEKSRLLSDRFSAERPKGSFSTLEIQRTEQGDSAMYLCASSILLGAATQYFGPGTRLTVL.

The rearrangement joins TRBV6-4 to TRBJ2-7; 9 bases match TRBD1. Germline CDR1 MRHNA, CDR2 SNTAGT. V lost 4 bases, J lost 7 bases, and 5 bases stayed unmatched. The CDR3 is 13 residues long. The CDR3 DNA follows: TGTGCCAGCAGTGCCACAGGGGGCCAGGAGCAGTACTTC. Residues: CASSATGGQEQYF.

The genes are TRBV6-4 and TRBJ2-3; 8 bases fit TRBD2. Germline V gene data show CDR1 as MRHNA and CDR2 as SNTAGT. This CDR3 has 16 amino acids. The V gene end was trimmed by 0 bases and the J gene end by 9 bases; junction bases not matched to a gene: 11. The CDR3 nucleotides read TGTGCCAGCAGTGACTCAGGGACTAGTACGATTGGGACGCAGTATTTT. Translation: CASSDSGTSTIGTQYF.

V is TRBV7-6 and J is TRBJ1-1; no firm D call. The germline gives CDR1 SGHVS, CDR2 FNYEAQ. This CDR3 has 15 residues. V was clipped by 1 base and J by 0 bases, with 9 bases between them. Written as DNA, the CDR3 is TGTGCCAGCAGCTTAGATCCAGGAATGAACACTGAAGCTTTCTTT. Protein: CASSLDPGMNTEAFF.